This is a list of T cell receptor beta chains from one sample in a study of T-cell memory formation after mild COVID-19. TCRdb reprocessed the 5' RACE reads with MiXCR, giving one entry per CDR3 protein. Among some 57,000 distinct CDR3 sequences listed, less than 15% were seen once. Sequenced: PBMCs or a T cell subset sorted from them (not recorded which). These receptors came from a man younger than 35 who had mild COVID-19 (a few samples of this study predate the infection). Cell type and time point are not known. Each CDR3 is given without its conserved first and last residue.

TRBV25-1	TRBJ2-3	ASGPPGRTDTQY
TRBV6-5	TRBJ2-5	ASSSGTSLGETQY
TRBV29-1	TRBJ1-4	SVKRRSGTNEKLF
TRBV7-9	TRBJ2-5	ASSLMTGMQETQY
TRBV6-5	TRBJ1-6	ASTLGGGVSPLH
TRBV10-3	TRBJ1-5	AISEGQGALNRNQPQH
TRBV11-1	TRBJ1-2	ASSSLRDTNYGYT
TRBV7-2	TRBJ2-3	ASSPGGPPDTQY
TRBV9	TRBJ2-3	ASSADRGTDTQY
TRBV19	TRBJ1-5	ASSLRPGQCGQPQH
TRBV7-6	TRBJ2-1	ASSSGLRWSNEQF
TRBV10-3	TRBJ1-4	AARTGENEKLF
TRBV28	TRBJ1-6	ASTRDGTGNSPLH
TRBV7-3	TRBJ2-1	ASTKRGGTGGWNEQF
TRBV3-1	TRBJ1-2	ASSQTGTSPGGYT
TRBV7-9	TRBJ1-4	ASRGLYSNEKLF
TRBV9	TRBJ2-3	ASSVLELADTQY
TRBV6-1	TRBJ1-1	ASIGNGEAF
TRBV12-3/TRBV12-4	TRBJ1-5	ASSWGTGLNQPQH
TRBV12-3/TRBV12-4	TRBJ1-1	ASSLMATEAF
TRBV2	TRBJ1-2	ASSGAGKGYT
TRBV3-1	TRBJ2-4	ASSQFRQGVKNIQY
TRBV24-1	TRBJ2-3	ATSVRGRTDTQY